This T cell receptor (beta chain) was documented in a study of blood T cell repertoires in COVID-19. In Seattle, patients joined the study during active infection and were tracked longitudinally. This clone was seen just once. The junction differs from germline at one of its ends, possibly a read error. Sequencing used immunoSEQ multiplex PCR; TCRdb keeps in-frame clones, though not all of them. Of over 150,000 clones listed, around 87% are singletons. This CDR3 is 15 amino acids long. Germline CDR1 is SGHVS and CDR2 is FQNEAQ. The chain employs TRBV7-8 and TRBJ1-4; D ambiguous. The TCR comes from a woman in her 70s with COVID-19, enrolled during active disease. The sample taken for sequencing was peripheral blood. The CDR3 sequence: CASSLAAGGGEKLFF. The CDR3 DNA reads TGTGCCAGCAGCCTAGCGGCGGGAGGAGGCGAAAAACTGTTTTTT.